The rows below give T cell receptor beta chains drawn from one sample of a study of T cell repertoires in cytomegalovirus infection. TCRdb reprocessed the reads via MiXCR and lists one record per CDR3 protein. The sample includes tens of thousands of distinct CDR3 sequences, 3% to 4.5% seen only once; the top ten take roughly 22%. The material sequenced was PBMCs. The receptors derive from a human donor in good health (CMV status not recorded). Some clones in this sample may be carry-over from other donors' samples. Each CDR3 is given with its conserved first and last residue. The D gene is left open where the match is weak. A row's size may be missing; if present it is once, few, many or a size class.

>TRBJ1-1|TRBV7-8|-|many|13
TGTGCCAGCAGCCCCCAGCCAGGGGCTGAAGCTTTCTTT
CASSPQPGAEAFF
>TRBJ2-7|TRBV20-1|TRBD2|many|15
TGCAGTGCTTACGACGGGACTAGCAGTAATTACGAGCAGTACTTC
CSAYDGTSSNYEQYF
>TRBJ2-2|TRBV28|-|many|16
TGTGCCAGCAGTTACGTCACAGGGATGTACACCGGGGAGCTGTTTTTT
CASSYVTGMYTGELFF
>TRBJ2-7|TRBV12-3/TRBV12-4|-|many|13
TGTGCCAGCAGTCCGAGACTAGATGGCGAGCAGTACTTC
CASSPRLDGEQYF
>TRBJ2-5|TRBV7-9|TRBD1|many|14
TGTGCCAGCACTTACTTCGACAGGGAAGAGACCCAGTACTTC
CASTYFDREETQYF
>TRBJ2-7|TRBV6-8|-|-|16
TGTGCCAGCAGCACCGGGAGAGGCCGACTCGGACTCGAGCAGTACTTC
CASSTGRGRLGLEQYF
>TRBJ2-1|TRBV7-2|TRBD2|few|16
TGTGCCAGCAGCAGTCTAGCGGGGGGGCCGAGTAATGAGCAGTTCTTC
CASSSLAGGPSNEQFF
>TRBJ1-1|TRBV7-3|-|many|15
TGTGCCAGCAGCCTCGACAGCAGATTGGAAACTGAAGCTTTCTTT
CASSLDSRLETEAFF
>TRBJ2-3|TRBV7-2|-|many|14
TGTGCCAGCAGCTTTGGTAGGATCACAGATACGCAGTATTTT
CASSFGRITDTQYF
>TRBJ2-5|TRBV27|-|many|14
TGTGCCAGCAGTTTGTATGTGTACCAAGAGACCCAGTACTTC
CASSLYVYQETQYF
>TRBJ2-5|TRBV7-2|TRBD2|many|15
TGTGCCAGCAGCCTACTGGGACTAGCGGAAGAGACCCAGTACTTC
CASSLLGLAEETQYF